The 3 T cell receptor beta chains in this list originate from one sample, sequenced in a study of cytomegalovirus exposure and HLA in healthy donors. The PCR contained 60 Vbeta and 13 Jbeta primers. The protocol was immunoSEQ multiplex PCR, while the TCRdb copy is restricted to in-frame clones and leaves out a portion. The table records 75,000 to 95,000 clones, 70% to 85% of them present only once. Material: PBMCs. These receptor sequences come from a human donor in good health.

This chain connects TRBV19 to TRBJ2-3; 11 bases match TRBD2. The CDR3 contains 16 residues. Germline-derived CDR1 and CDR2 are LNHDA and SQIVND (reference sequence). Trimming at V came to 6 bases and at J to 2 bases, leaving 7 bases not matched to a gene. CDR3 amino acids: CASRTGTSGNTDTQYF. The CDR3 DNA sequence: TGTGCCAGTAGGACAGGGACTAGCGGTAACACAGATACGCAGTATTTT.

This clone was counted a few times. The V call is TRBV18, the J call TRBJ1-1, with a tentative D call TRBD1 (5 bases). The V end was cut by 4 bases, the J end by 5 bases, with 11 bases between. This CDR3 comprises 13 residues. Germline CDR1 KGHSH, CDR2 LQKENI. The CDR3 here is CASSLLGGTEAFF. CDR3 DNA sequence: TGTGCCAGCTCACTATTGGGGGGAACTGAAGCTTTCTTT.

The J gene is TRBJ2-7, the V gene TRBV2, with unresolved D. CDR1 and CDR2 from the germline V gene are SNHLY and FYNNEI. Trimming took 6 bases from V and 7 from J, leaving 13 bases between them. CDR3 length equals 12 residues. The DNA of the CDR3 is TGTGCCAGCAGCCGCCGGGTGGGTGAGCAGTACTTC. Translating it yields CASSRRVGEQYF.